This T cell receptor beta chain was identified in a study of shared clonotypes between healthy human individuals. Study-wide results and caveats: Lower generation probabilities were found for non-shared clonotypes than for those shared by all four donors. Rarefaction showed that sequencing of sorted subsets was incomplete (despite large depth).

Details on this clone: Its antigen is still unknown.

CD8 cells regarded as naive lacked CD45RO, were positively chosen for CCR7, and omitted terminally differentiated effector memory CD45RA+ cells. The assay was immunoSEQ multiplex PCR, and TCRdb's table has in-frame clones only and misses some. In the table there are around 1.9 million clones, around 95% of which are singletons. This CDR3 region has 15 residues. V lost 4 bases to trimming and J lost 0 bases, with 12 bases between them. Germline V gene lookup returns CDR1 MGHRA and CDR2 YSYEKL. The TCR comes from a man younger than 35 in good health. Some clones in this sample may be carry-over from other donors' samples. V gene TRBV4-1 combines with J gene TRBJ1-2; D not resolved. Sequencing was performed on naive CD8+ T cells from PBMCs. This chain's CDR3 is CASSRPFQSNYGYTF. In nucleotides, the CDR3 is TGCGCCAGCAGCCGTCCTTTCCAGTCTAACTATGGCTACACCTTC.